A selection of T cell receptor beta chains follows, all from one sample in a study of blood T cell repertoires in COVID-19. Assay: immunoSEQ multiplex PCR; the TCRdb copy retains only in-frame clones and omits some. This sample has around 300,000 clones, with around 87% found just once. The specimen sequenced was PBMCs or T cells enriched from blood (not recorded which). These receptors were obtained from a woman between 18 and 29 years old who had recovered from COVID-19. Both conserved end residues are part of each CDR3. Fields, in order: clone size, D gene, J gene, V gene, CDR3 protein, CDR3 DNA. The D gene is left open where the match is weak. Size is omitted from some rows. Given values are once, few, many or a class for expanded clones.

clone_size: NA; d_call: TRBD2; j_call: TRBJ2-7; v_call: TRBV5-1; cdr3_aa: CASSLADGRGFPYEQYF; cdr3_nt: TGCGCCAGCAGCTTGGCCGACGGGCGGGGGTTCCCCTACGAGCAGTACTTC
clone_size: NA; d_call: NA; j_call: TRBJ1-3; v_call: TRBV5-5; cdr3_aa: CASSLGTLGNTIYF; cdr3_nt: TGTGCCAGCAGCCTGGGGACATTAGGAAACACCATATATTTT
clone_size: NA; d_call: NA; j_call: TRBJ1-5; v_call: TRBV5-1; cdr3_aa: CASSFEEPQHF; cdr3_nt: TGCGCCAGCAGCTTTGAGGAGCCCCAGCATTTT
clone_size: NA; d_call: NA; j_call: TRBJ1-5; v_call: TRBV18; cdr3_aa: CASSPEPPDRSGSNQPQHF; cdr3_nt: TGTGCCAGCTCACCCGAACCTCCGGACAGATCGGGGAGCAATCAGCCCCAGCATTTT
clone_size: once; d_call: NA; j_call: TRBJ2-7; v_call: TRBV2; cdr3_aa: CASTYAGSSYEQYF; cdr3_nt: TGTGCCAGCACCTACGCCGGGAGCTCCTACGAGCAGTACTTC
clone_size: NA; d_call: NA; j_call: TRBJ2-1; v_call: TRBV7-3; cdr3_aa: CASSLGGSSGGSYNEQFF; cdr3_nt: TGTGCCAGCAGCTTAGGGGGGTCAAGCGGCGGCTCCTACAATGAGCAGTTCTTC
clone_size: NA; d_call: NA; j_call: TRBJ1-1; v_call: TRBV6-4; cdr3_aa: CASTEPRVNTEAFF; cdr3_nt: TGTGCCAGCACCGAACCCAGGGTGAACACTGAAGCTTTCTTT
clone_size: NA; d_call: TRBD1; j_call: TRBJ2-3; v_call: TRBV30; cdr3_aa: CAWTSPIQGVFTDTQYF; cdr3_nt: TGTGCCTGGACCTCGCCTATACAGGGGGTTTTCACAGATACGCAGTATTTT
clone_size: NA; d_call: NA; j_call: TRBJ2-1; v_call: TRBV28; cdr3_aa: CASSSSRRASYNEQFF; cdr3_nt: TGTGCCAGCAGCTCCTCTAGGCGGGCTTCCTACAATGAGCAGTTCTTC
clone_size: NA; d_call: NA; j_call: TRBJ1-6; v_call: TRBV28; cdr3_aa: CASSPWRSSYNSPLHF; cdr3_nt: TGTGCCAGCAGTCCATGGAGGAGCTCCTATAATTCACCCCTCCACTTT
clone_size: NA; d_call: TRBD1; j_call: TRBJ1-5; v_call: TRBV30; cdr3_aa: CAWSLQGAGQPQHF; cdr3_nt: TGTGCCTGGAGCTTACAGGGGGCAGGTCAGCCCCAGCATTTT
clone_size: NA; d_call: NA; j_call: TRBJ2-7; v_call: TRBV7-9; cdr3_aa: CASSPRTDYEQYF; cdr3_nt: TGTGCCAGCAGCCCAAGAACAGATTACGAGCAGTACTTC